This TCR beta chain was found in a study of early T cells in non-severe SARS-CoV-2 infection. Germline-derived CDR1 and CDR2 are SEHNR and FQNEAQ (reference sequence). The CDR3 has 13 amino acids. V trimming: 8 bases; J trimming: 9 bases; junction bases outside the gene matches: 9. Individual cDNA molecules received unique molecular identifiers during library preparation. TCRdb analysed the 5' RACE reads with MiXCR anew, one entry per CDR3 protein. This table holds 35,000 to 45,000 distinct CDR3 sequences, 4.5% to 7% found once. The V call is TRBV7-9, the J call TRBJ2-1; 8 bases map to TRBD2. The clonotype was recovered from an adult who was a healthcare worker with PCR-confirmed SARS-CoV-2 infection or an uninfected control (not recorded which). The material sequenced was whole blood. CDR3 in amino acids: CASGTGLVIEQFF. The CDR3 nucleotides read TGTGCCAGCGGAACGGGACTAGTTATTGAGCAGTTCTTC.